Sequencing of this TCR beta chain was carried out in a study of blood T cells in healthy people across ages (dated by TCRdb to about 2015). Describing the broader study: In model experiments, template switching captured about one uniquely barcoded TCR beta cDNA molecule for every two T cells. Age-related changes in TCR beta repertoire diversity were measured in the study by deep sequencing normalized with unique cDNA molecular identifiers. To avoid experimental bias, donors of different ages were randomly spread across the sequencing lanes. For two donors (one aged 18 to 30 and one aged 80 or older), the study analyzed two additional independent replicas of 1 million unique cDNA reads from the same blood draw. Donors were grouped into four age groups: young (average approximately 15 years), middle-aged (39), aged (around 60) and long-lived (approximately 78). Study-wide findings and limitations: Because profiling used bulk unsorted PBMCs, naive and antigen-experienced compartments could not be compared conclusively. Donor CMV infection status was unknown, potentially confounding age-related changes in expanded clonotypes. As age increased, observed TCR beta diversity per million T cells dropped in a roughly linear way, and a significant reduction was already evident by age around 41. A strong correlation was found between observed TCR beta diversity and the percentage of naive T cells measured by flow cytometry. Estimates of total diversity based on one million sequenced T cells were considered lower bounds and underestimates. Compared with the aged group, more naive CD4+ T cells, fewer expanded clones and increased TCR diversity were shown by the long-lived group, suggesting age selection.

Libraries came from 5' RACE. TCRdb names Illumina HiSeq 2500 as the instrument used. The second PCR ran for roughly 7 to 11 cycles and used a J-beta primer mix along with a sample-barcoded 5' primer. A template-switch 5' adaptor carrying 12 random nucleotides introduced a unique molecular identifier onto each TCR beta cDNA molecule. Each sample yielded at least 3 million CDR3-containing paired-end reads. First-strand cDNA was synthesized from all RNA with the Mint cDNA synthesis kit, primed by a TRBC-specific oligonucleotide. All cDNA was treated with uracil-DNA glycosylase and then went through a first 18-cycle PCR with the universal primers M1SS and BC2_uni_R. Under the source paper's analysis protocol: Each sample was normalized by randomly selecting 1 million high-quality reads, each carrying a distinct molecular identifier. Reads with shared molecular identifiers were discarded instead of being binned into consensus sequences. CDR3 identification, clonotype clustering and error correction used MiTCR with a Q25 quality threshold and the strictest error-elimination algorithm. Lower-bound total TCR beta diversity was estimated with a nonparametric unseen species model using Euler transformation. TCRdb handled the public reads itself, with Q25 trimming in fastp and clone calling in MiXCR, and kept productive beta chains. Rows are combined by CDR3 protein, so each entry shows the most common genes and DNA. V and J calls and clone size were set by TCRdb, not the authors. Counted in this sample were about 1,400,000 distinct CDR3 sequences; around 59% of them appeared once. The top ten constitute over 6.5% of the sample.

Systemically healthy Caucasian individuals from Russia, over 30 in total and aged roughly 6 to 100 years, were included as donors. Each donor gave approximately 10 milliliters of peripheral blood, collected into EDTA-treated Vacutainer tubes. Ficoll-Paque density-gradient centrifugation was used to isolate PBMCs, with at least 7 million per sample. Trizol reagent was used to extract total RNA from PBMCs, with at least 5.5 micrograms per sample. For every donor, an aliquot of PBMCs went through flow cytometry to measure the percentages of naive CD45RAhigh/CD27high T cells. This clonotype was counted only a few times. What this receptor recognizes is not known. There are no base qualities to consult, and no much larger clone falls within one base. The sequenced material came from blood. The clonotype was recovered from a man between 18 and 29 years old in good health.

The nucleotides are TGCAGTGCTGGACAGGGAAGCACCGGGGAGCTGTTTTTT. Translated, this is CSAGQGSTGELFF. The sequence links TRBV20-1 to TRBJ2-2, with 8 bases in between that match TRBD1. Taken from the germline V gene (reference sequence), the CDR1 and CDR2 loops are DFQATT and SNEGSKA. Relative to germline, V is missing 5 bases and J is missing 4 bases, with 3 bases of the junction outside any gene match. The CDR3 holds 13 amino acids from the cysteine to the phenylalanine. The sequence is cut down to CDR3 DNA, 39 bases in frame from base 1.